Following are 24 T cell receptor beta chains from one sample sequenced in a study of blood T cell repertoires in COVID-19. Measured with immunoSEQ multiplex PCR; TCRdb has only the in-frame clones, and not every one. This table has 200,000 to 250,000 clones, 70% to 90% appearing once. The sample was PBMCs or T cells enriched from blood (not recorded which). These receptors all stem from a woman aged 50 to 65 in a cohort exposed to, infected with or recovered from COVID-19 (not recorded which).

The chain uses TRBV11-3 and TRBJ2-3; TRBD2 agrees at 8 bases. Per germline, CDR1 SGHNT and CDR2 YENEEA. Germline trimming cut 3 bases from V and 2 bases from J; bases unmatched to any gene: 4. CDR3 length equals 15 residues. CDR3 sequence reads: CASSLLAGPTDTQYF. The CDR3 DNA reads TGTGCCAGCAGCTTGCTAGCGGGTCCCACAGATACGCAGTATTTT.

The chain combines TRBV14 with TRBJ2-6; D gene ambiguous. This CDR3 is built from 16 residues. Trimming stripped 2 bases from V and 0 bases from J, with 8 bases between. The germline V gene encodes CDR1 SGHDN and CDR2 FVKESK. CDR3 protein: CASSQTADSGANVLTF. The DNA for the CDR3 is TGTGCCAGCAGCCAAACCGCAGACTCTGGGGCCAACGTCCTGACTTTC.

In this sample, this clone turned up once. CDR3 nucleotides: TGTGCCAGCAGCTTGGGACAGTCAACAACTGAAGCTTTCTTT. It codes for CASSLGQSTTEAFF. V usage is TRBV7-2 and J usage is TRBJ1-1; TRBD1 agrees at 7 bases. The junction had 6 bases not matched to a gene; V was cut back by 3 bases and J by 5 bases. Per the germline V gene, CDR1 is SGHTA and CDR2 is FQGNSA. The CDR3 is 14 amino acids.

J is TRBJ2-3 and V is TRBV24-1; D gene uncertain. The germline V gene has CDR1 KGHDR and CDR2 SFDVKD. The CDR3 is 18 residues long. The V gene lost 2 bases and the J gene lost 0 bases, with 17 bases spanning the gap. The CDR3 is CATSDSHATDPSTDTQYF. Written as DNA, the CDR3 is TGTGCCACCAGTGATTCCCACGCGACTGACCCTAGCACAGATACGCAGTATTTT.

The chain employs TRBV6-2 or TRBV6-3 and TRBJ2-1; the match to TRBD1 covers 9 bases. Per the germline V gene, CDR1 is MNHEY and CDR2 is SVGEGT. The junction had 11 bases not matched to a gene; V was cut back by 5 bases and J by 6 bases. The CDR3 sequence is 16 residues long. The CDR3 region has the DNA TGTGCCAGCAGTCGCAGCCCAGGACAGGGGACCAATGAGCAGTTCTTC. Its translation: CASSRSPGQGTNEQFF.

The chain is built from TRBV6-2 or TRBV6-3 and TRBJ1-2; the D is unclear. Germline V gives CDR1 MNHEY, CDR2 SVGEGT. V lost 2 bases and J 8 bases, leaving 12 bases between the germline ends. The CDR3 consists of 13 residues. CDR3 protein: CASSYRTSGGYTF. Here the CDR3 DNA reads TGTGCCAGCAGTTACCGGACTAGTGGAGGCTACACCTTC.

J is TRBJ2-1 and V is TRBV7-2, with TRBD2 identical over 8 bases. The V segment lost 7 bases and the J segment 4 bases; nucleotides outside the gene matches: 9. In germline, CDR1 is SGHTA, CDR2 FQGNSA. The CDR3 totals 15 residues. CDR3 DNA sequence: TGTGCCAGCATCCAGGACGGGGGGGTATACAATGAGCAGTTCTTC. Protein: CASIQDGGVYNEQFF.

V gene TRBV18 combines with J gene TRBJ1-1; 7 bases line up with TRBD1. CDR1 KGHSH and CDR2 LQKENI come from the germline V gene. With V trimmed by 3 bases and J by 1 base, 2 bases remained unmatched. There are 14 residues in the CDR3. The CDR3 loop reads CASSPGTENTEAFF. CDR3 DNA: TGTGCCAGCTCACCCGGGACAGAGAACACTGAAGCTTTCTTT.

This clone has only one observation. V and J are TRBV4-1 and TRBJ1-2; 7 bases are a match to TRBD1. The CDR3 covers 15 residues. The trim removed 0 bases at V and 7 bases at J, leaving 8 bases unmatched. Looked up from germline, CDR1 is MGHRA and CDR2 is YSYEKL. The CDR3 loop reads CASSQDSATGSGYTF. CDR3 in DNA: TGCGCCAGCAGCCAAGATTCTGCGACAGGGAGTGGCTACACCTTC.

The chain joins TRBV7-2 to TRBJ2-3; 16 bases are shared with TRBD2. Per germline, CDR1 SGHTA and CDR2 FQGNSA. The V segment lost 5 bases and the J segment 6 bases; nucleotides outside the gene matches: 11. The CDR3 totals 18 residues. In DNA form, the CDR3 reads TGTGCCAGCAGCAACGGGACTAGCGGGGGGGGCCCACCGGATACGCAGTATTTT. Residues: CASSNGTSGGGPPDTQYF.

The J gene is TRBJ1-2, the V gene TRBV2; weak D call: TRBD1 (6 bases). The V end was cut by 9 bases, the J end by 2 bases, with 13 bases between. Germline CDR1 SNHLY, CDR2 FYNNEI. CDR3 length: 13 amino acids. For the CDR3, the DNA is TGTGCCAGTACTCGGGACAAGAACTATGGCTACACCTTC. Protein product: CASTRDKNYGYTF.

The V and J genes are TRBV27 and TRBJ1-6; 7 positions match TRBD1. This CDR3 has 19 residues. CDR1 MNHEY and CDR2 SMNVEV come from the germline V gene (reference sequence). Unmatched junction bases numbered 12, after V lost 2 bases and J lost 2 bases. In DNA form, the CDR3 reads TGTGCCAGCAGTTTAACCCCGCCGGACAGGCTAACCTATAATTCACCCCTCCACTTT. Translating gives CASSLTPPDRLTYNSPLHF.

This chain connects TRBV7-9 to TRBJ1-3; maybe TRBD1 (5 bases). The length of the CDR3 is 18 residues. Trimming took off 0 bases at V and 1 base at J, with 16 bases between the two ends. Germline values: CDR1 SEHNR, CDR2 FQNEAQ (reference sequence). CDR3 DNA sequence: TGTGCCAGCAGCTTAGCTTACGTGGCAGGGTCATCTGGAAACACCATATATTTT. Its protein is CASSLAYVAGSSGNTIYF.

This clone was found once. The chain is built from TRBV20-1 and TRBJ1-2; TRBD1 matches 8 bases. The V gene's germline CDR1 is DFQATT and CDR2 SNEGSKA (reference sequence). The CDR3 totals 12 residues. With 3 bases clipped from V and 7 bases from J, the junction kept 4 bases outside the gene matches. CDR3 in amino acids: CSASQGAGGYTF. In nucleotides, the CDR3 is TGCAGTGCTAGTCAGGGGGCCGGTGGCTACACCTTC.

This chain joins TRBV4-3 and TRBJ1-2; D ambiguous. Looked up from germline, CDR1 is LGHNA and CDR2 is YSLEER. This CDR3 contains 14 residues. The V gene lost 1 base and the J gene lost 7 bases, with 13 bases spanning the gap. The CDR3 sequence: CASSQVDFRGGYTF. In DNA form, the CDR3 reads TGCGCCAGCAGCCAAGTAGACTTCCGCGGTGGCTACACCTTC.

This chain uses TRBV13 with TRBJ1-2, with a tentative D call TRBD1 (5 bases). The CDR3 has 17 residues. V was trimmed by 0 bases and J by 5 bases, leaving 19 bases between them. The germline V gene has CDR1 PRHDT and CDR2 FYEKMQ (reference sequence). The CDR3 protein is CASSLGPRGSLEYGYTF. The CDR3 DNA reads as TGTGCCAGCAGCTTAGGACCTAGGGGTTCCCTTGAATATGGCTACACCTTC.

The chain is built from TRBV15 and TRBJ1-4; no definite D call. Germline V lookup: CDR1 LNHNV, CDR2 YYDKDF (reference sequence). The CDR3 contains 13 residues. V lost 0 bases to trimming and J lost 7 bases, with 6 bases between them. In nucleotides, the CDR3 is TGTGCCACCAGCAGAGATAGGAGTGAAAAACTGTTTTTT. It yields the protein CATSRDRSEKLFF. The full variable domain, with the rest looked up from reference TRBV15 and TRBJ1-4, is DAMVIQNPRYQVTQFGKPVTLSCSQTLNHNVMYWYQQKSSQAPKLLFHYYDKDFNNEADTPDNFQSRRPNTSFCFLDIRSPGLGDTAMYLCATSRDRSEKLFFGSGTQLSVL.

The chain carries TRBV5-1 and TRBJ1-4, with D perhaps matching TRBD1 (6 bases). Germline assignment: CDR1 SGHRS and CDR2 YFSETQ. V shed 0 bases and J shed 11 bases, with 11 bases lying between them. The CDR3 extends over 13 amino acids. The CDR3 reads CASSLEGDGKLFF. The CDR3 nucleotides read TGCGCCAGCAGCTTGGAGGGGGACGGGAAACTGTTTTTT.

This clone has more than one count but fewer than ten. The rearrangement joins TRBV19 to TRBJ1-1; D remains ambiguous. The ends were cut back, 7 bases at V and 6 bases at J, with 18 bases in the middle. There are 14 residues in the CDR3. Germline CDR1 reads LNHDA; CDR2 reads SQIVND (reference sequence). The CDR3 bases are TGTGCCAGTACCGCCAGGTGGGAGGGAGCTGAAGCTTTCTTT. Translation gives CASTARWEGAEAFF.

This clone was seen a handful of times. The V gene is TRBV21-1, the J gene TRBJ1-5; the listed D gene, TRBD1, was not tested against the DNA. TRBV21-1 corresponds to a pseudogene. The CDR3 loop spans 16 amino acids. CDR3 protein: CASSKGWDRGNQPQHF. The CDR3 nucleotides read TGTGCCAGCAGCAAAGGTTGGGACAGGGGTAATCAGCCCCAGCATTTT.

This chain links TRBV24-1 with TRBJ1-2; D not certain. Germline-derived CDR1 and CDR2 are KGHDR and SFDVKD. The CDR3 totals 13 residues. Deletions cut 4 bases from V and 2 bases from J, with 7 bases between. The CDR3 here is CATSESRNYGYTF. The DNA of the CDR3 is TGTGCCACCAGTGAATCCAGGAACTATGGCTACACCTTC.

V gene TRBV4-1 combines with J gene TRBJ2-3; 11 nucleotides agree with TRBD2. CDR1 MGHRA and CDR2 YSYEKL come from the germline V gene. The CDR3 loop spans 16 amino acids. With 1 base clipped from V and 1 base from J, the junction kept 1 base outside the gene matches. This chain's CDR3 is CASSQGSGGGTDTQYF. The CDR3 DNA sequence: TGCGCCAGCAGCCAAGGTAGCGGGGGGGGCACAGATACGCAGTATTTT.

This sequence joins TRBV10-3 and TRBJ1-2; TRBD1 agrees at 10 bases. With 3 bases clipped from V and 6 bases from J, the junction kept 13 bases outside the gene matches. Germline V lookup: CDR1 ENHRY, CDR2 SYGVKD. The CDR3 covers 17 residues. Here the CDR3 reads CAISEYLTQGQGNGYTF. In DNA, the CDR3 is TGTGCCATCAGTGAATACCTGACCCAGGGACAGGGGAATGGCTACACCTTC.

The sample holds one count of this clone. The J gene is TRBJ2-1, the V gene TRBV5-4; the match to TRBD1 covers 10 bases. Germline V lookup: CDR1 SGHNT, CDR2 YYREEE (reference sequence). V trimming: 2 bases; J trimming: 9 bases; junction bases outside the gene matches: 8. This CDR3 contains 15 residues. CDR3 region: CASSLRTGGVGEQFF. DNA of the CDR3: TGTGCCAGCAGCTTAAGGACAGGGGGTGTTGGTGAGCAGTTCTTC.